This T cell receptor beta chain was identified during a study of cytomegalovirus exposure and HLA in healthy donors. Study-level findings and limits: Productive rates of about 90% or about 30% were seen for most TCR beta V segments in an earlier analysis. Researchers reported in a later analysis that a missense DCLRE1C variant was tied to TCR beta V- and J-gene trimming.

Germline V lookup: CDR1 MDHEN, CDR2 SYDVKM. J lost 9 bases, V lost 1 base, and 14 bases had no gene match. The CDR3 sequence is 17 residues long. Concerning this clone: Its matching antigen is unknown.

PCR used 60 Vbeta primers and 13 Jbeta primers. Data came from immunoSEQ multiplex PCR; TCRdb stores just in-frame clones and leaves some out. This sample has 180,000 or so clones, with almost 80% found just once. The sample was PBMCs. The chain joins TRBV28 to TRBJ1-2; 10 bases agree with TRBD1. The sequence came from a middle-aged man in good health and CMV-seropositive. CDR3 DNA sequence: TGTGCCAGCAGTTTATCCTTCTACCCGACAGGGGGCAGAAGCTACACCTTC. Translation: CASSLSFYPTGGRSYTF.